A single sample gave rise to the 11 T cell receptor beta chains below, sequenced in a study of blood T cell repertoires in COVID-19. The assay was immunoSEQ multiplex PCR, and TCRdb's table has in-frame clones only and misses some. The data hold fewer than 300,000 clones, with 88% observed a single time. The sample consisted of peripheral blood. The source is a man aged 55 to 69 who had recovered from COVID-19.

The genes are TRBV5-4 and TRBJ2-5, with 7 bases identical to TRBD1. Germline values: CDR1 SGHNT, CDR2 YYREEE (reference sequence). CDR3 length: 16 residues. Unmatched junction bases numbered 11, after V lost 3 bases and J lost 3 bases. The CDR3, as DNA: TGTGCCAGCAGCTCGCCGACTTATACAGGGGAAGAGACCCAGTACTTC. This gives the protein CASSSPTYTGEETQYF.

This clone is a singleton in its sample. The rearrangement uses TRBV4-2 and TRBJ1-2, with D uncertain. CDR1 is LGHNA and CDR2 is YNFKEQ in the germline V gene. The CDR3 spans 13 residues. Trimming stripped 4 bases from V and 8 bases from J, with 14 bases between. DNA of the CDR3: TGTGCCAGCAGCCCACTGACTGCCGAGGGCTACACCTTC. Translation: CASSPLTAEGYTF.

The J gene is TRBJ1-2, the V gene TRBV7-9; possible D gene TRBD1, 5 bases. In germline, CDR1 is SEHNR, CDR2 FQNEAQ (reference sequence). V dropped 6 bases and J dropped 2 bases, with 19 bases sitting between them. The CDR3 has 16 amino acids. This CDR3 is CASSRNQGSENYGYTF. The CDR3, as DNA: TGTGCCAGCAGTCGAAATCAGGGCAGCGAAAACTATGGCTACACCTTC.

In the case of this clone: Its ends do not fully match the called genes, so a read error is possible. The chain combines TRBV6-6 with TRBJ1-2; D is ambiguous. The CDR3 contains 9 residues. Germline-derived CDR1 and CDR2 are MNHNY and SVGAGI (reference sequence). Written as DNA, the CDR3 is TGTGCCAGCGGAAACCGGGATTACTTC. Residues: CASGNRDYF.

The rearrangement joins TRBV7-9 to TRBJ2-7, with 8 nucleotides matching TRBD1. CDR3 length: 15 residues. The trim removed 5 bases at V and 1 base at J, leaving 7 bases unmatched. CDR1 is SEHNR, CDR2 FQNEAQ, per germline (reference sequence). Here the CDR3 DNA reads TGTGCCAGCAGCGCCGACAGGGGAGTATCCTACGAGCAGTACTTC. Protein product: CASSADRGVSYEQYF.

This clone was found once. The rearrangement uses TRBV24-1 and TRBJ1-2, with 7 positions matching TRBD1. The CDR3 is 15 amino acids. V lost 3 bases, J lost 4 bases, and 7 bases stayed unmatched. Germline CDR1 reads KGHDR; CDR2 reads SFDVKD. The CDR3 DNA reads TGTGCCACCAGTGATACCGTGACAGGGACCTATGGCTACACCTTC. The encoded protein is CATSDTVTGTYGYTF.

This rearrangement joins TRBV3-1 (or the pseudogene TRBV3-2) to TRBJ1-4; 9 positions agree with TRBD1. The CDR3 consists of 14 residues. Losses at the gene ends were 4 bases for V and 8 bases for J; bases not matched to a gene: 5. Germline-derived CDR1 and CDR2 are LGHDT and YNNKEL (reference sequence). CDR3 protein: CASSRGQGWEKLFF. The CDR3 DNA is TGTGCCAGCAGCCGGGGACAGGGATGGGAAAAACTGTTTTTT.

The chain recombines TRBV7-6 with TRBJ2-5; the match to TRBD1 covers 11 bases. Trimming removed 1 base from V and 4 bases from J; junction bases left unmatched: 11. Germline-derived CDR1 and CDR2 are SGHVS and FNYEAQ. The CDR3 totals 18 residues. The CDR3 nucleotides are TGTGCCAGCAGCTTAGTTGGGGCGGACAGGGGGCGCTTAGAGACCCAGTACTTC. Translation: CASSLVGADRGRLETQYF.

The V call is TRBV6-5, the J call TRBJ2-7; 9 nucleotides align to TRBD1. With V trimmed by 4 bases and J by 2 bases, 3 bases remained unmatched. The CDR3 spans 14 residues. Germline V CDR1 and CDR2: MNHEY, SVGAGI. The CDR3 sequence is CASSSRDRAYEQYF. CDR3 nucleotides: TGTGCCAGCAGTTCCCGGGACAGGGCCTACGAGCAGTACTTC.

This chain uses TRBV7-3 with TRBJ2-6, with D possibly TRBD1 on 5 matching bases. The germline V and J ends were trimmed by 5 bases and 15 bases, with 32 bases remaining between them. The CDR3 is 18 amino acids. Germline loops: CDR1 SGHTA, CDR2 FQGTGA. CDR3 amino acids: CASSLWTKATSGATNLTF. The CDR3 nucleotides read TGTGCCAGCAGCCTATGGACAAAAGCCACCTCTGGGGCCACCAACCTGACTTTC.

This chain uses TRBV10-1 with TRBJ2-7, with D perhaps TRBD2 (6 bases). Germline V lookup: CDR1 WNHNN, CDR2 SYGVQD (reference sequence). The CDR3 consists of 15 residues. Trimming stripped 8 bases from V and 3 bases from J, with 20 bases between. DNA of the CDR3: TGCGCCAGCTCATGGCGGGCGGGGATCTTCTACGAGCAGTACTTC. The encoded protein is CASSWRAGIFYEQYF.